This T cell receptor (beta chain) comes out of a study of control samples from healthy donors and cancer patients. In this sample, this clone turned up a few times. Assay used: immunoSEQ multiplex PCR; TCRdb lists only in-frame clones, some missing. The top ten hold around 40% of the sample, which has approximately 90,000 clones, roughly 83% seen once. The CDR3 loop spans 15 amino acids. Per germline, CDR1 KGHSH and CDR2 LQKENI. V was clipped by 2 bases and J by 10 bases, with 20 bases between them. The source of this sequence is a man in his sixties or seventies with lung cancer. Sequencing was done on a sample of PBMCs. This sequence joins TRBV18 and TRBJ1-2, with D uncertain. CDR3 amino acids: CASSPDTAPRSDYTF. The CDR3 DNA is TGTGCCAGCTCACCAGACACCGCACCTCGGTCTGACTACACCTTC.